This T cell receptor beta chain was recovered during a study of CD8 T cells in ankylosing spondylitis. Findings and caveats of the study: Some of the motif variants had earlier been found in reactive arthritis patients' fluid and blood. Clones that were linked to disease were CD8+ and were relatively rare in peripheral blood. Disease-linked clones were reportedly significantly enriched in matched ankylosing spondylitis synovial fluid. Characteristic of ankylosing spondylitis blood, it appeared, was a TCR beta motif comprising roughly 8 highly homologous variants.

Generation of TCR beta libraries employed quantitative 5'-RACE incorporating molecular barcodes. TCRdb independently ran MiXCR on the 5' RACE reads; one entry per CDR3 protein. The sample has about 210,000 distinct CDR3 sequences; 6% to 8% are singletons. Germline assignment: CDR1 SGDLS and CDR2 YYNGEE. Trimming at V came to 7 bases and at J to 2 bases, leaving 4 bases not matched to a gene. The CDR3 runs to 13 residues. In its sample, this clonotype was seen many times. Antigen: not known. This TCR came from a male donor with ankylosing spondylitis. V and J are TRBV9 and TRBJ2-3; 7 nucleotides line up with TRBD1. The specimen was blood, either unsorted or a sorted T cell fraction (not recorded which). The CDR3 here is CASDTGATDTQYF. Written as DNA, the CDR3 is TGTGCCAGCGATACAGGGGCCACAGATACGCAGTATTTT.